This TCR beta chain was sequenced during a study of vaccination and CD4 T cells after COVID-19. On the study more broadly: Post-COVID samples had a sampling time that fell a median approximately 97 days after diagnosis (range 35 to 161). The stimulus for the cells was overlapping spike peptides derived from SARS-CoV-2, HCoV-NL63, HCoV-OC43 and HCoV-229E.

Cultured CD4+ T cell DNA underwent sequencing with the Oncomine TCR Beta short-read assay. Each CDR3 protein is one row after TCRdb ran MiXCR on the PCR reads. The data contain some 21,000 distinct CDR3 sequences, 43% of them singletons. CDR3 length equals 16 residues. CDR1 is DFQATT and CDR2 is SNEGSKA in the germline V gene (reference sequence). J lost 8 bases, V lost 4 bases, and 12 bases had no gene match. This clonotype was picked up a small number of times. What it binds is unknown. Findings of the study overall: When vaccine-specific clones from convalescent patients were examined, 304 of 307 were spike mono-reactive.

Time point given: late sampling 161 to 241 days after vaccination in a few convalescent patients. Treatment indicated: approximately 9-day PBMC culture with coronavirus spike peptide pools or control peptides (ViraFEST assay). The sequence came from a human donor who had recovered from COVID-19. This chain links TRBV20-1 with TRBJ2-1, with 12 bases aligning to TRBD2. The specimen comprised CD4+ T cells from blood, cultured in vitro, sampled about 7 months after SARS-CoV-2 vaccination. The CDR3 is CSATRPSGRAGDEQFF. The CDR3 DNA reads TGCAGTGCTACCCGTCCTAGCGGGAGGGCCGGGGATGAGCAGTTCTTC.